The 5 T cell receptor beta chains reported below all come from one sample, sequenced in a study of CD8 T cells in Susac syndrome. It was with random hexamers that roughly 0.5 to 1 ug RNA was reverse transcribed. TCRdb re-analysed the immunoSEQ multiplex PCR reads in MiXCR, keeping a single row per CDR3 protein. The sample carries 80,000 or so distinct CDR3 sequences, over 90% recorded once. The sample comprised CD8+ T cells from PBMCs. These receptors came from a human donor in good health.

The J gene is TRBJ2-1, the V gene TRBV9, with D uncertain. CDR1 SGDLS and CDR2 YYNGEE come from the germline V gene. The CDR3 loop spans 15 amino acids. Between the trimmed V and J ends, which lost 3 bases and 0 bases, there was a span of 10 bases. The CDR3 nucleotides are TGTGCCAGCAGCGATTCAGGTATCTCCTACAATGAGCAGTTCTTC. It translates to CASSDSGISYNEQFF.

This chain uses TRBV9 with TRBJ2-1; TRBD2 matches 11 bases. This CDR3 has 16 residues. V gave up 0 bases and J gave up 4 bases; unmatched junction bases: 3. Germline assignment: CDR1 SGDLS and CDR2 YYNGEE. The CDR3 spells CASSVVASGGYNEQFF. Here the CDR3 DNA reads TGTGCCAGCAGCGTAGTGGCTAGCGGGGGGTACAATGAGCAGTTCTTC.

The genes are TRBV9 and TRBJ2-5; D not resolved. The CDR3 totals 14 residues. Germline V gene lookup returns CDR1 SGDLS and CDR2 YYNGEE. V was pared by 0 bases and J by 2 bases, with 8 bases between. The CDR3 nucleotides are TGTGCCAGCAGCGTAGCGGCGTGGCAAGAGACCCAGTACTTC. As protein: CASSVAAWQETQYF.

The chain is built from TRBV7-9 and TRBJ1-5; D is perhaps TRBD1 (6 bases). V lost 0 bases and J lost 0, with 12 bases in between. CDR1 is SEHNR and CDR2 is FQNEAQ in the germline V gene (reference sequence). The CDR3 sequence is 17 residues long. The CDR3 DNA reads TGTGCCAGCAGCTTAGCGACAGGAGACTATAGCAATCAGCCCCAGCATTTT. Its translation is CASSLATGDYSNQPQHF.

This chain's CDR3 is CASSQAARYPSSYNEQFF. CDR3 nucleotides: TGTGCCAGCAGCCAAGCGGCGAGGTACCCTAGCTCCTACAATGAGCAGTTCTTC. This chain connects TRBV3-1 to TRBJ2-1; no definite D call. The CDR3 is made up of 18 amino acids. Germline-derived CDR1 and CDR2 are LGHDT and YNNKEL (reference sequence). V shed 1 base and J shed 0 bases, with 16 bases lying between them.